The T cell receptor beta chain under discussion was sequenced for a study of identical twins. The germline V gene encodes CDR1 MNHEY and CDR2 SVGAGI. V shed 2 bases and J shed 8 bases, with 9 bases lying between them. The CDR3 is 12 residues long. A template switching step contributed a universal primer site, while unique molecular identifiers were present in the cDNA. TCRdb recomputed calls from the 5' RACE reads with MiXCR, one row per CDR3 protein. The table shows roughly 540,000 distinct CDR3 sequences, with less than 25% occurring only once. This clonotype was seen more than once but under ten times. This same sample was also part of a study on T cells expressing NK-cell markers. As that report states: These clonotypes additionally ranked first within the CD3+CD56-NKG2C+ fraction of four donors.

The chain couples TRBV6-5 to TRBJ1-2; D is unresolved. The sequence was collected from a young woman in good health. The sequenced sample was CD4+ T cells sorted from blood. DNA of the CDR3: TGTGCCAGCAGTTACGGCCCGGGGGGCTACACCTTC. Translating gives CASSYGPGGYTF.